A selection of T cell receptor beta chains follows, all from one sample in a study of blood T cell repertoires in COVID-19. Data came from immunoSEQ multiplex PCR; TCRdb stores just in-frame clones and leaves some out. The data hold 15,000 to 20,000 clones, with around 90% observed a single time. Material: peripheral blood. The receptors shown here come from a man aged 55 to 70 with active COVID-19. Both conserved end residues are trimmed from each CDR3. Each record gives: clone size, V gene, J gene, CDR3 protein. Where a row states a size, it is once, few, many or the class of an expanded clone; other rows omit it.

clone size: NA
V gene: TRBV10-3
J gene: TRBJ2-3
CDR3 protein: AITGSTDTQY

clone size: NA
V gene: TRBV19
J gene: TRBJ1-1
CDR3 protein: ASSIPRQNTEAF

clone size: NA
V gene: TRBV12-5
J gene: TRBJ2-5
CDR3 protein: ASGVRGTSGGETQY

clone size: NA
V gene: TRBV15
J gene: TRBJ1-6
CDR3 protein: ATSRDLNRALSPLH

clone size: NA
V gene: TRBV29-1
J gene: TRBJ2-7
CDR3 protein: SVDPTGGGEQY

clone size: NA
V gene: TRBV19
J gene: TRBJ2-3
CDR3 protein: ASSTSGGLDTQY

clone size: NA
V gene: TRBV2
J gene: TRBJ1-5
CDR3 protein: ASSDRGGDQPQH

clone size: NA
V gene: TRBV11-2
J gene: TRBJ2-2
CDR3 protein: ASSGGGGYGELF

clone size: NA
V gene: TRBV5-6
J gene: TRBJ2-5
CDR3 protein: ASRARGGGETQY

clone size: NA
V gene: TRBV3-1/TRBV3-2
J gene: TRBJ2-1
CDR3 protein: ASSPQGLAHNEQF

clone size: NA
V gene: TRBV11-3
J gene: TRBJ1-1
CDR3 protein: ASSLNYRGEAF

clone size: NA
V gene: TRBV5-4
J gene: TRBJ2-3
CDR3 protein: ASSLGLDRDTQY

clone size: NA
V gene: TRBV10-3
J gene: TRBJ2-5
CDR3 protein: AISESRTGSETQY

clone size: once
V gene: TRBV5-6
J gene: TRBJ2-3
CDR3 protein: ASRPLYRVSTDTQY

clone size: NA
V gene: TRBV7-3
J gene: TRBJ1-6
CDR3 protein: ASSLGTGGSPLH

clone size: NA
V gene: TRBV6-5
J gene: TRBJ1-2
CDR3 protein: ASSYSFSREYGYT

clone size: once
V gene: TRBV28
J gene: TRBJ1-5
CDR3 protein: ASRAAGTGNQPQH

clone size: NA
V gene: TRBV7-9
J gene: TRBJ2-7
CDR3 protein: ASSPNSARDYPYEQY

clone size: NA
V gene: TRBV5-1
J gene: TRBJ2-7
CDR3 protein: ASSLGQGALPGLYEQY

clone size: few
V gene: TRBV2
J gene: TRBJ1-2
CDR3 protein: ASSEIGRNHYGYT

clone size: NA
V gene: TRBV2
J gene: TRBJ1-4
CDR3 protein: ASSVATNEKLF

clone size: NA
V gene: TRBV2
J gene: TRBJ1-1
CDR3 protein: ASSGGRRMNTEAF

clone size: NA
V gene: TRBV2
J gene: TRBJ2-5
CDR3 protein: ASSGTSGGLETQY

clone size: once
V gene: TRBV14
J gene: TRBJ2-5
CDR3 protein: ASTPLPVAGLQETQY

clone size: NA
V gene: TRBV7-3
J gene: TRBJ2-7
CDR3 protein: ASSLNPGGGTTYEQY

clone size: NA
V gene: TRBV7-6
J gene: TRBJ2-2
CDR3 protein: ASSHTASNTGELF

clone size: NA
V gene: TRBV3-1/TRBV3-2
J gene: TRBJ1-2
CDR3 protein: ASSPGTANYGYT

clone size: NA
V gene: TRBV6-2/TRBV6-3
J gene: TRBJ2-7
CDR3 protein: ASSYSAGISYEQY

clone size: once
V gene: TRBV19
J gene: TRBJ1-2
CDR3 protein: ASSPRAGGYT

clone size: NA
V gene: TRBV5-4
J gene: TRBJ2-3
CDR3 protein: ASSITGADTQY

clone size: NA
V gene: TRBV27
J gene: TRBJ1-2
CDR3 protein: ASSGSTDGYT

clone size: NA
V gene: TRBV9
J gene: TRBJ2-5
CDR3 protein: ASSIRTGGGETQY

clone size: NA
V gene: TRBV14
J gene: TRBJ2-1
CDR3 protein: ASSHRIGDRPQNEQF

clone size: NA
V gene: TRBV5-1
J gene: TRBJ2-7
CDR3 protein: ASSLQGYEQY

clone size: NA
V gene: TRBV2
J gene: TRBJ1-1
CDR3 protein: ASSVQRNTEAF

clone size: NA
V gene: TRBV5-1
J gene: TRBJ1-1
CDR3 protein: ASSSGGGIDTEAF

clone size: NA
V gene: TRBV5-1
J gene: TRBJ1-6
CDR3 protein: ASSLESARGSPLH

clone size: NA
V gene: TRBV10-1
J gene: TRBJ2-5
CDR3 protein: ASSEQGSAETQY

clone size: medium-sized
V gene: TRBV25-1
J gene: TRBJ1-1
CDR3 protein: ASSETSDRAWTEAF

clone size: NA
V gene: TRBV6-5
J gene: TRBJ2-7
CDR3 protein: ASSPDSRTYEQY

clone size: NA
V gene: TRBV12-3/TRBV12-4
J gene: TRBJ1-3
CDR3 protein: ASSLGNTIY

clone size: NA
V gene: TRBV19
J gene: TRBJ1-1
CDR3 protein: ASTAYQGIITEAF

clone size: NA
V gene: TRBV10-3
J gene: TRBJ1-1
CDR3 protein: AISAPPGQGTGRAF

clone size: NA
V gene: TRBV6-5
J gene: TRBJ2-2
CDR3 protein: ASSPSGNTGELF